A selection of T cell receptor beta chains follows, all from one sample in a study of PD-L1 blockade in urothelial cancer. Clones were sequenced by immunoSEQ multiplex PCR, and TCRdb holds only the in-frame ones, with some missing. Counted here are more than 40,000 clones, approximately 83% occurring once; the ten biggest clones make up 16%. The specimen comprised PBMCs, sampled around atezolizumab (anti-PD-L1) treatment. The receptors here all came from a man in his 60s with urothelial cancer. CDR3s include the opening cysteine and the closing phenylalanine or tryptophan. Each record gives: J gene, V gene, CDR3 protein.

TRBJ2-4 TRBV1 CTSSQEVADRTIAKNIQYF
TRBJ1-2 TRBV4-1 CASSSPGVLWGYTF
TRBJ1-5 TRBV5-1 CASSLFQGNQPQHF
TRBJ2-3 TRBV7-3 CASNRDRADTQYF
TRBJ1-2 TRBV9 CASSVRQGLYDGYTF
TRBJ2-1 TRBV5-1 CASSFRLAGSSSYNEQFF
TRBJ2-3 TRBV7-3 CASSSRTSGEYWRTDTQYF
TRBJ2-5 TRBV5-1 CASSLAGGGQETQYF
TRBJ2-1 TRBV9 CASSPREGFSYNEQFF
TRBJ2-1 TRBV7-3 CASSREGSYNEQFF
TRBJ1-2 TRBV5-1 CASSLDSGGNGYTF
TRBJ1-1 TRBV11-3 CASGGSNILF
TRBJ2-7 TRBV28 CASRGQFYEQYF
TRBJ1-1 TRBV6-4 CARPKTQALLEAFF
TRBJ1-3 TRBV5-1 CASSLHAGTSGNTIYF
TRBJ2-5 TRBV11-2 CASSLAGEVRETQYF
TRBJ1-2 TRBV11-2 CASSSDSVVIYGYTF
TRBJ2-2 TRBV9 CASSSQLALGGTGELFF
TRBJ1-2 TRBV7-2 CASSSGQGNYGYTF
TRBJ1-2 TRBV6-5 CASSSGQGANYGYTF
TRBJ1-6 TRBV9 CASSVFDSPLHF
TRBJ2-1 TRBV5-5 CASTGGHSSLYNEQFF
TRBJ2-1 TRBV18 CASSPTTGVNEQFF
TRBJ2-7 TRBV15 CATSRGGHRTYEQYF
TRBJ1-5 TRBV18 CASSPEQGSIRQPQHF
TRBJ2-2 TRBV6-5 CASSYDRLDTGELFF
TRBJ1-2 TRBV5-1 CASSPGRDMNYGYTF
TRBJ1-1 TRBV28 CASSGEGHLNTEAFF
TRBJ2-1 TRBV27 CASSLLFSFYPSSYNEQFF
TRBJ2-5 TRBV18 CASSPDFSRETQYF
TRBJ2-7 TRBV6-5 CASSYSASGSGEQYF
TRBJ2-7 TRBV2 CASTRYQGSSYEQYF